This T cell receptor beta chain was sequenced during a study of T cells in Graves' hyperthyroidism and ophthalmopathy. The CDR3 length is 17 residues. In germline, CDR1 is KGHDR, CDR2 SFDVKD. V lost 2 bases, J lost 0 bases, and 13 bases lay in between. Blood was sampled at initial diagnosis of hyperthyroidism, prior to onset of any ophthalmopathy symptoms. RNA transcripts yielded amplified TCR beta CDR3 regions. The HTBI primer set served for first-round RT-PCR of the TCR CDR3. TCRdb recomputed calls from the multiplex PCR reads with MiXCR, one row per CDR3 protein. The table includes fewer than 450,000 distinct CDR3 sequences, about 18% detected once. This clonotype was seen a few times. The target antigen is unknown. Broader study findings: Prediction of ophthalmopathy progression came a median around 6 months pre-onset. Most clonotypes expanded in the thyroid (above 0.001) were also present in blood.

The sequence was obtained from a woman in her 30s with Graves' hyperthyroidism that later progressed to Graves' ophthalmopathy. The J gene is TRBJ2-1, the V gene TRBV24-1, with D possibly TRBD2 on 6 matching bases. The specimen was blood. Written as DNA, the CDR3 is TGTGCCACCAGTGATTCTATAGCGGATTACTCCTACAATGAGCAGTTCTTC. It codes for CATSDSIADYSYNEQFF.